This T cell receptor (beta chain) is from a study of blood T cell repertoires in COVID-19. V gave up 0 bases and J gave up 1 base, with 7 bases separating them. This CDR3 is built from 14 residues. Germline V gives CDR1 SGHRS, CDR2 YFSETQ. The method was immunoSEQ multiplex PCR; TCRdb's version includes in-frame clones alone and lacks a portion of them. The sample lists under 150,000 clones; 70% to 80% were seen once. The sequence derives from a man aged 60 to 69 with acute or convalescent COVID-19. Material: peripheral blood. The J gene is TRBJ1-2, the V gene TRBV5-1; D uncertain. Written as DNA, the CDR3 is TGCGCCAGCAGCTTGGGTTCCAATAACTATGGCTACACCTTC. It codes for CASSLGSNNYGYTF.